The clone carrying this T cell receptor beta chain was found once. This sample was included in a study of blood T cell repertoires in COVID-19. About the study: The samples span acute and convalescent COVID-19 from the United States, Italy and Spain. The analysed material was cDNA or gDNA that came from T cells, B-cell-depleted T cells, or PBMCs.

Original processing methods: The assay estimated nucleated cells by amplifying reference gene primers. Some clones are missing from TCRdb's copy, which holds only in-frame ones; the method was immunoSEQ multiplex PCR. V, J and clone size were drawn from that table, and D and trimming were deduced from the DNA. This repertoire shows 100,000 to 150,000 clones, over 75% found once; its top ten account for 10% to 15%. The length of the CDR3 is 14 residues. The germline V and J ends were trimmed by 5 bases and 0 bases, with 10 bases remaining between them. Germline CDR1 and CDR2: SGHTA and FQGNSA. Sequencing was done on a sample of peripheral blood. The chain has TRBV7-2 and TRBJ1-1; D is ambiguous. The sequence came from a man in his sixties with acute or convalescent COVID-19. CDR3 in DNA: TGTGCCAGCAGCAACTACGGAGTGAACACTGAAGCTTTCTTT. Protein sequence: CASSNYGVNTEAFF.